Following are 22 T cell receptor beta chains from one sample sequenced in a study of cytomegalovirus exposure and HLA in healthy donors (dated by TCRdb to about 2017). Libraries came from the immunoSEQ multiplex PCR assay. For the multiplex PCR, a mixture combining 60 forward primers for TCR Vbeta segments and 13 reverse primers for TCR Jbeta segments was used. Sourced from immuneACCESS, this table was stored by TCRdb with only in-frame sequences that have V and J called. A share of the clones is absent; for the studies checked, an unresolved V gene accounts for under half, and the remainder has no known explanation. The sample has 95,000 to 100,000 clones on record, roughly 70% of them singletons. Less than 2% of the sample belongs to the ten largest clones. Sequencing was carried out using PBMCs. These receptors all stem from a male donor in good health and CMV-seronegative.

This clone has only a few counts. The CDR3 protein is CSARTLTEAKNIQYF. The DNA of the CDR3 is TGCAGCGCTCGGACTCTCACGGAGGCCAAAAACATTCAGTACTTC. The chain is built from TRBV29-1 and TRBJ2-4; D might be TRBD2 (5 bases). The CDR3 runs 15 residues. The germline CDR1 and CDR2 sequences are SQVTM and ANQGSEA. Trimming took 7 bases from V and 1 from J, leaving 17 bases between them.

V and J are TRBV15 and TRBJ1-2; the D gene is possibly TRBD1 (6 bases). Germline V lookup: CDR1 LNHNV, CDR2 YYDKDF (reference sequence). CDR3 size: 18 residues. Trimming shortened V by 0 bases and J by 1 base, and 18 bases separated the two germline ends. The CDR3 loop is CATSRDFGVQGGNYGYTF. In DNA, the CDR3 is TGTGCCACCAGCAGAGATTTCGGGGTACAGGGCGGTAACTATGGCTACACCTTC. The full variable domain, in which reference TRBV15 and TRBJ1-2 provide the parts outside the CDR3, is DAMVIQNPRYQVTQFGKPVTLSCSQTLNHNVMYWYQQKSSQAPKLLFHYYDKDFNNEADTPDNFQSRRPNTSFCFLDIRSPGLGDTAMYLCATSRDFGVQGGNYGYTFGSGTRLTVV.

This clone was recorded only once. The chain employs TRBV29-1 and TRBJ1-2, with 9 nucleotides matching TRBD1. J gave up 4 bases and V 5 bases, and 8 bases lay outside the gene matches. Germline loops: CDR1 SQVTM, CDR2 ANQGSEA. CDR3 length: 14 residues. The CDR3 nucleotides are TGCAGCGTTTACAACAGGGGGCCGCTCTATGGCTACACCTTC. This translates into CSVYNRGPLYGYTF.

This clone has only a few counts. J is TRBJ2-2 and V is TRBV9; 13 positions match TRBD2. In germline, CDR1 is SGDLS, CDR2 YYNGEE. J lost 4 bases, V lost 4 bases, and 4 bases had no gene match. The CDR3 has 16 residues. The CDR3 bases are TGTGCCAGCAGCCGGACTAGCGGGAGAGGCACCGGGGAGCTGTTTTTT. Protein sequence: CASSRTSGRGTGELFF.

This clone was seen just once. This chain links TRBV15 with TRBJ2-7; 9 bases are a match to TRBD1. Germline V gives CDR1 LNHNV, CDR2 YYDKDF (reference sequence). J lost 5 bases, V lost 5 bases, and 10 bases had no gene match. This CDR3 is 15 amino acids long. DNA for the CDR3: TGTGCCACCAGCTTCGGGACAGGGTCGTTCGACGAGCAGTACTTC. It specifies CATSFGTGSFDEQYF.

The DNA of the CDR3 is TGTGCCAGCAGTGCGGGACAGGGTTACAGAGGCTACACCTTC. Protein: CASSAGQGYRGYTF. The chain employs TRBV27 and TRBJ1-2, with TRBD1 matching 9 bases. V lost 5 bases and J lost 8; bases outside the gene matches: 9. This CDR3 region has 14 residues. Per germline, CDR1 MNHEY and CDR2 SMNVEV (reference sequence).

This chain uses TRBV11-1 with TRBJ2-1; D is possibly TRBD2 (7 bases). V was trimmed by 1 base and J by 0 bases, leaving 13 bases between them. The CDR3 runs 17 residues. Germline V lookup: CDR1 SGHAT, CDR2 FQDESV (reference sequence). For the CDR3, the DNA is TGTGCCAGCAGCTTAGGGGGGGGGCCTCCCTCCTACAATGAGCAGTTCTTC. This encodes CASSLGGGPPSYNEQFF.

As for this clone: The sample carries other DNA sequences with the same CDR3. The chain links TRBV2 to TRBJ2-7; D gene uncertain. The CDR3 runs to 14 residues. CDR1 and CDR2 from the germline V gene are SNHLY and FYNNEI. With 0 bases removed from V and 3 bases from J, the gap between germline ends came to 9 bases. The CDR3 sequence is CASSEALGGYEQYF. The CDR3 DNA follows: TGTGCCAGCAGTGAAGCGCTTGGCGGCTACGAGCAGTACTTC.

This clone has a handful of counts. The CDR3: CASSLEAGVSEQYF. CDR3 sequence (DNA): TGTGCCAGCAGCTTAGAAGCGGGAGTGAGCGAGCAGTACTTC. The rearrangement joins TRBV5-4 to TRBJ2-7, with 8 bases identical to TRBD2. V gave up 2 bases and J gave up 6 bases; unmatched junction bases: 7. Looked up from germline, CDR1 is SGHNT and CDR2 is YYREEE (reference sequence). The CDR3 totals 14 residues.

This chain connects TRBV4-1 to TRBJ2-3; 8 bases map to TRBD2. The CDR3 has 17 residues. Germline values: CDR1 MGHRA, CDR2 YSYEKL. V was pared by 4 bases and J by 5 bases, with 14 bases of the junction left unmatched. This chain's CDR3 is CASSREAGREVGDTQYF. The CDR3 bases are TGCGCCAGCAGCCGGGAAGCTGGGCGGGAGGTCGGAGATACGCAGTATTTT.

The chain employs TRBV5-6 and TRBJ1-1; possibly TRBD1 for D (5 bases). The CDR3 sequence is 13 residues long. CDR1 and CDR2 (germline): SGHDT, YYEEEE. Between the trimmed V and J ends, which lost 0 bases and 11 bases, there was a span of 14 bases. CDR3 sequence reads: CASSLGDRGSAFF. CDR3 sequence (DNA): TGTGCCAGCAGCTTGGGTGACAGAGGTTCGGCTTTCTTT.

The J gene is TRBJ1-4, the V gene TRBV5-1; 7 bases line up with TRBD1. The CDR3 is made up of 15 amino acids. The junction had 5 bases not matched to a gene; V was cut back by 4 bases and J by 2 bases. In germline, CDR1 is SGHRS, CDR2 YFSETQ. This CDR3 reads CASSPPGQTNEKLFF. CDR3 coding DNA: TGCGCCAGCAGCCCACCGGGACAGACTAATGAAAAACTGTTTTTT.

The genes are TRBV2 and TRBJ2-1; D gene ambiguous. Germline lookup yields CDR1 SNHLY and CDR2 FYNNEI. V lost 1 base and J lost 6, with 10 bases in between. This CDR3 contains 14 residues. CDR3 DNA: TGTGCCAGCAGTGAAGAGTACAGCTCCAATGAGCAGTTCTTC. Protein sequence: CASSEEYSSNEQFF.

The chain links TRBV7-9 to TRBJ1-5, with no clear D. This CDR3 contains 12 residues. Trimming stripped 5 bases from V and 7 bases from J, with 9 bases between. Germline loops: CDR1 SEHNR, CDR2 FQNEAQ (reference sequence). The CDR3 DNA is TGTGCCAGCAGCAGAGGGTGGCAGCCCCAGCATTTT. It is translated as CASSRGWQPQHF.

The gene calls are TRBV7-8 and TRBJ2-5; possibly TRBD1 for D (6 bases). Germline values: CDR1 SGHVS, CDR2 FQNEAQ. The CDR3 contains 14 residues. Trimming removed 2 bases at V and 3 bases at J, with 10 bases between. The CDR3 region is CASSLRDTKETQYF. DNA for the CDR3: TGTGCCAGCAGCTTACGGGACACCAAAGAGACCCAGTACTTC.

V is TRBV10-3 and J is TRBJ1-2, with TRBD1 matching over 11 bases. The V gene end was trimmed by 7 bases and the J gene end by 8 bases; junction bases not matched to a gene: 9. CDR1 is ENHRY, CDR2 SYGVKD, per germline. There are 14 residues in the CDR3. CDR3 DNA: TGTGCCATCAAGTCAGGACAGGGGGCCGAAGGCTACACCTTC. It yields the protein CAIKSGQGAEGYTF.

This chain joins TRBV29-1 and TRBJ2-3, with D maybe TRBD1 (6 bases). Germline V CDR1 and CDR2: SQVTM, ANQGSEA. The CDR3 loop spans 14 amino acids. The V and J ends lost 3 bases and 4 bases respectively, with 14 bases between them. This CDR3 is CSVDLDRSPDTQYF. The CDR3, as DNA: TGCAGCGTTGACCTCGACAGGAGCCCAGATACGCAGTATTTT.

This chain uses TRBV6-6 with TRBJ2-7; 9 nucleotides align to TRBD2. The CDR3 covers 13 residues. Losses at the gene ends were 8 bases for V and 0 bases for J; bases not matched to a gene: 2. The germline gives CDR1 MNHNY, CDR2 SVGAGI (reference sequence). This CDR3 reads CASRAGGSYEQYF. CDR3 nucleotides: TGTGCCAGCCGAGCGGGGGGCTCCTACGAGCAGTACTTC.

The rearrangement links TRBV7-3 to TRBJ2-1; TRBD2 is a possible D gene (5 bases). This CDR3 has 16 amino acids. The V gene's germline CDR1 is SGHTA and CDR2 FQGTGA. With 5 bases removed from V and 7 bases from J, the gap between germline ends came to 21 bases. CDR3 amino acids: CASSPNFGERANEQFF. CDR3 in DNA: TGTGCCAGCAGCCCCAATTTTGGGGAGAGGGCTAATGAGCAGTTCTTC.

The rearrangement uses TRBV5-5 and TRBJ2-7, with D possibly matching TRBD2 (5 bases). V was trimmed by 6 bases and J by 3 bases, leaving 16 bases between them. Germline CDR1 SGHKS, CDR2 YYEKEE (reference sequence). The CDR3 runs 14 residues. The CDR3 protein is CASKLALGIYEQYF. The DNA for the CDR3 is TGTGCCAGCAAGTTGGCCCTCGGGATCTACGAGCAGTACTTC.

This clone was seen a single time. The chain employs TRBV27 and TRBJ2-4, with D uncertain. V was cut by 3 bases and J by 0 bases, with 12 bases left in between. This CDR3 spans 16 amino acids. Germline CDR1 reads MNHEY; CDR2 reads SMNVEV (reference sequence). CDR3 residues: CASSFSRVLAKNIQYF. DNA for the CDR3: TGTGCCAGCAGTTTTTCTCGGGTCCTAGCCAAAAACATTCAGTACTTC.

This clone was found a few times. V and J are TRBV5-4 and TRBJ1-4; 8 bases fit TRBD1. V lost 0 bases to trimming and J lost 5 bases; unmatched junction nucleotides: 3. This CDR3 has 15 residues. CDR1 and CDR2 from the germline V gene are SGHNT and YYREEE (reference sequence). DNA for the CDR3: TGTGCCAGCAGCTTGGGGACAGGGCGGAATGAAAAACTGTTTTTT. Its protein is CASSLGTGRNEKLFF.